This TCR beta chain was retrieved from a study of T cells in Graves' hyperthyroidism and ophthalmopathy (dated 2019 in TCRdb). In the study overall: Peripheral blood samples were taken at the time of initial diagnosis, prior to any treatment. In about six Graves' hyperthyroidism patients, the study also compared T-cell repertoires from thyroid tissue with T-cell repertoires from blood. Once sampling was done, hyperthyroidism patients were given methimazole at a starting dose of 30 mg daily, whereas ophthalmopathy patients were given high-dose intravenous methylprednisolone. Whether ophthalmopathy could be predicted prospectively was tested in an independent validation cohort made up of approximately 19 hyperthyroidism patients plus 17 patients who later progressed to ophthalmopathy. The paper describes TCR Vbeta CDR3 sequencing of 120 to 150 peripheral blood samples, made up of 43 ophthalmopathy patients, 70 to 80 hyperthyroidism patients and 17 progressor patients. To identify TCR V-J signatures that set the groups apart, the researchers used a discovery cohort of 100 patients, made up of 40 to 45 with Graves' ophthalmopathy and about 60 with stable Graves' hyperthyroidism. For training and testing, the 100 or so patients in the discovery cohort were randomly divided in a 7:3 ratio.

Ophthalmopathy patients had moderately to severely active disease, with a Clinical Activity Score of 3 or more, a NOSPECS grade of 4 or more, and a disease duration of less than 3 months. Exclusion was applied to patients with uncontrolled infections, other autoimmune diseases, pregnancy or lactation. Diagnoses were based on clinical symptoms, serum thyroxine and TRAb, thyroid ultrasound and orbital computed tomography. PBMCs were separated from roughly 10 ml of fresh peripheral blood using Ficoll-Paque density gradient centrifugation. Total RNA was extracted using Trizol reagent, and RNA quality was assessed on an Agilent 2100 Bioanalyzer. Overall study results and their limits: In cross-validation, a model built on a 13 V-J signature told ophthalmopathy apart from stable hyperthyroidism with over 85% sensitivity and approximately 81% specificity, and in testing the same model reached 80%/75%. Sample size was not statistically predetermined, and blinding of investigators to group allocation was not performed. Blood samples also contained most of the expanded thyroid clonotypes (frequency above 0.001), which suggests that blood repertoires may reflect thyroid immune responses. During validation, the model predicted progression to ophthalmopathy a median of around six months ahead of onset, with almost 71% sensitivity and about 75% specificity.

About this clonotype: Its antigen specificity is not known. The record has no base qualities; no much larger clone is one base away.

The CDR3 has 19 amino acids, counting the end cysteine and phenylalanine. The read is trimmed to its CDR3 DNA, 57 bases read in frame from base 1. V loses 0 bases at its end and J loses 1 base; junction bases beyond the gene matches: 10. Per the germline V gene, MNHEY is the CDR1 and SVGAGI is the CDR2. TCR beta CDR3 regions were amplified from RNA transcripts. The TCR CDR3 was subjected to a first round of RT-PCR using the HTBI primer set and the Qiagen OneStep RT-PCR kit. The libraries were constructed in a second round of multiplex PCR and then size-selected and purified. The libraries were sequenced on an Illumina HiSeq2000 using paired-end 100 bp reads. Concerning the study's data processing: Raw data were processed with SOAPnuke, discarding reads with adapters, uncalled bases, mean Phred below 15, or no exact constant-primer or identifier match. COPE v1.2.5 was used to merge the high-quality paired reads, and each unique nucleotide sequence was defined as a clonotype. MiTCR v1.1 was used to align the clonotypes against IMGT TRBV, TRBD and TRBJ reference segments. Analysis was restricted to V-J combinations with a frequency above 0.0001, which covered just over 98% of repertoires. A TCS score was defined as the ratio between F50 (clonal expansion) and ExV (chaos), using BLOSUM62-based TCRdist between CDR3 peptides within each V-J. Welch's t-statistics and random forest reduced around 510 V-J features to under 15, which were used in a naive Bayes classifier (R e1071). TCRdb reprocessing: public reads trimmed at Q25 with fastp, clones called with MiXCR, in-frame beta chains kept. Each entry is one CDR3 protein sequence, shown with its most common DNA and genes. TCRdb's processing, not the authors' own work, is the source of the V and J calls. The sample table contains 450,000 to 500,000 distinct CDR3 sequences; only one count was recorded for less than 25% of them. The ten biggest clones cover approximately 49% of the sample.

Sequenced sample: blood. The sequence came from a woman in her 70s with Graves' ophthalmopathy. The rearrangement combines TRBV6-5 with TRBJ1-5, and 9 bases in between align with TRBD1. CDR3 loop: CASSYSWGQGGVSNQPQHF. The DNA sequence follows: TGTGCCAGCAGTTACTCCTGGGGACAGGGCGGAGTAAGCAATCAGCCCCAGCATTTT.